The 22 T cell receptor beta chains listed next were all sequenced from one sample in a study of blood T cell repertoires in COVID-19 (dated by TCRdb to 2019 to 2021). The library relied on the immunoSEQ multiplex PCR assay. TCRdb obtained this table from immuneACCESS and retained in-frame rearrangements with V and J assigned. These tables miss some clones; where compared with another copy, unresolved V genes account for less than half of the shortfall, and the remainder is unexplained. Counted in this sample were 200,000 to 300,000 clones; over 75% of them appeared once. The ten largest clones capture about 0.65% of the sample. The material sequenced was peripheral blood. These receptors all come from a human donor in a cohort sampled during active COVID-19.

The V gene is TRBV5-1, the J gene TRBJ1-5; D not resolved. The CDR3 contains 12 residues. The ends were cut back, 0 bases at V and 6 bases at J, with 4 bases in the middle. Per germline, CDR1 SGHRS and CDR2 YFSETQ. CDR3 nucleotide sequence: TGCGCCAGCAGCTTGGACGGTCAGCCCCAGCATTTT. Translation: CASSLDGQPQHF.

The chain joins TRBV18 to TRBJ2-1; 8 bases are a match to TRBD2. The CDR3 is made up of 16 amino acids. Trimming took 0 bases from V and 1 from J; bases not matched to a gene: 2. Looked up from germline, CDR1 is KGHSH and CDR2 is LQKENI. The CDR3, as DNA: TGTGCCAGCTCACCACCGGGACTAGGTTCCTACAATGAGCAGTTCTTC. It specifies CASSPPGLGSYNEQFF. Full variable domain (rest looked up from reference TRBV18 and TRBJ2-1): NAGVMQNPRHLVRRRGQEARLRCSPMKGHSHVYWYRQLPEEGLKFMVYLQKENIIDESGMPKERFSAEFPKEGPSILRIQQVVRGDSAAYFCASSPPGLGSYNEQFFGPGTRLTVL.

This clone is a singleton in its sample. This chain joins TRBV30 and TRBJ1-5; D is ambiguous. The germline V and J ends were trimmed by 8 bases and 0 bases, with 11 bases remaining between them. Per the germline V gene, CDR1 is GTSNPN and CDR2 is SVGIG (reference sequence). The length of the CDR3 is 13 residues. The CDR3 loop is CAGGRNSNQPQHF. In DNA, the CDR3 is TGTGCCGGAGGGCGGAATAGCAATCAGCCCCAGCATTTT.

For this clone: The sample has other DNA sequences that encode this CDR3 too. V and J are TRBV6-1 and TRBJ2-5, with TRBD2 matching over 7 bases. The CDR3 extends over 14 amino acids. CDR1 is MNHNS and CDR2 is SASEGT in the germline V gene. V shed 2 bases, J shed 3 bases, and the junction held 3 bases outside the gene matches. The CDR3 nucleotides read TGTGCCAGCAGTGAATGGGGAGGGAAAGAGACCCAGTACTTC. Translating gives CASSEWGGKETQYF.

CDR3 region: CASSWGTGSTEAFF. The CDR3 nucleotides are TGTGCCAGCAGTTGGGGGACAGGGTCCACTGAAGCTTTCTTT. V is TRBV5-5 and J is TRBJ1-1, with TRBD1 matching over 9 bases. Losses at the gene ends were 5 bases for V and 4 bases for J; bases not matched to a gene: 6. The CDR3 is made up of 14 amino acids. The germline CDR1 and CDR2 sequences are SGHKS and YYEKEE (reference sequence).

J is TRBJ2-5 and V is TRBV13, with D hard to call. Trimming removed 4 bases from V and 2 bases from J, with 14 bases in between. CDR1 PRHDT and CDR2 FYEKMQ come from the germline V gene (reference sequence). The CDR3 sequence is 15 residues long. The CDR3 DNA follows: TGTGCCAGCAGCTCCCAATGGGCCACACAAGAGACCCAGTACTTC. This translates into CASSSQWATQETQYF.

The V call is TRBV11-1, the J call TRBJ2-7; 7 nucleotides align to TRBD2. The CDR3 consists of 15 residues. Germline lookup yields CDR1 SGHAT and CDR2 FQDESV (reference sequence). V lost 7 bases and J lost 2; bases outside the gene matches: 11. The CDR3 DNA reads as TGTGCCAGCATGAGTCGCGGGAGCGCGCCCTACGAGCAGTACTTC. Translating gives CASMSRGSAPYEQYF.

The V call is TRBV28, the J call TRBJ2-7; 12 positions agree with TRBD2. Trimming took 6 bases from V and 4 from J; bases not matched to a gene: 7. This CDR3 spans 15 amino acids. Germline V gives CDR1 MDHEN, CDR2 SYDVKM. Written as DNA, the CDR3 is TGTGCCAGCAGAACCACTAGCGGGGGGCCATACGAGCAGTACTTC. As protein: CASRTTSGGPYEQYF. The variable domain in full, with the rest retrieved from reference TRBV28 and TRBJ2-7, is DVKVTQSSRYLVKRTGEKVFLECVQDMDHENMFWYRQDPGLGLRLIYFSYDVKMKEKGDIPEGYSVSREKKERFSLILESASTNQTSMYLCASRTTSGGPYEQYFGPGTRLTVT.

The chain has TRBV27 and TRBJ1-1; 8 bases line up with TRBD1. The ends lost 2 bases at V and 4 bases at J; junction bases unmatched: 6. This CDR3 comprises 15 residues. Per germline, CDR1 MNHEY and CDR2 SMNVEV (reference sequence). CDR3 sequence: CASSLSPGGVTEAFF. The CDR3 DNA reads TGTGCCAGCAGTTTAAGTCCAGGGGGCGTCACTGAAGCTTTCTTT.

The chain employs TRBV7-8 and TRBJ2-2, with 11 bases matching TRBD2. Germline lookup yields CDR1 SGHVS and CDR2 FQNEAQ. The CDR3 contains 17 residues. Trimming took 4 bases from V and 0 from J; bases not matched to a gene: 4. The CDR3 spells CASSSTSGVANTGELFF. The CDR3 DNA is TGTGCCAGCAGCTCGACTAGCGGGGTCGCGAACACCGGGGAGCTGTTTTTT.

The rearrangement links TRBV6-2 or TRBV6-3 to TRBJ2-1; 16 nucleotides match TRBD2. This CDR3 has 18 residues. CDR1 MNHEY and CDR2 SVGEGT come from the germline V gene. V lost 6 bases, J lost 3 bases, and 8 bases stayed unmatched. The CDR3 region has the DNA TGTGCCAGCAGCCCGGGACTAGCGGGGGGGCTCATCTACAATGAGCAGTTCTTC. Protein product: CASSPGLAGGLIYNEQFF.

The chain combines TRBV7-2 with TRBJ2-1; 11 bases map to TRBD2. This CDR3 contains 17 residues. Unmatched junction bases numbered 14, after V lost 5 bases and J lost 8 bases. The germline V gene encodes CDR1 SGHTA and CDR2 FQGNSA. The CDR3 DNA reads TGTGCCAGCAGCCTTAGGTATAGCGGGAGGGTTAAGGATGAGCAGTTCTTC. Its protein is CASSLRYSGRVKDEQFF.

This chain links TRBV19 with TRBJ1-1, with D tentatively TRBD1 (5 bases). V was trimmed by 10 bases and J by 0 bases, leaving 12 bases between them. Germline V CDR1 and CDR2: LNHDA, SQIVND (reference sequence). This CDR3 contains 13 residues. CDR3 DNA: TGTGCCACACGGTGGGGCATGAACACTGAAGCTTTCTTT. It translates to CATRWGMNTEAFF. Looking up the rest from reference TRBV19 and TRBJ1-1 gives the full variable domain: DGGITQSPKYLFRKEGQNVTLSCEQNLNHDAMYWYRQDPGQGLRLIYYSQIVNDFQKGDIAEGYSVSREKKESFPLTVTSAQKNPTAFYLCATRWGMNTEAFFGQGTRLTVV.

The rearrangement uses TRBV7-2 and TRBJ2-7, with D possibly matching TRBD1 (6 bases). This CDR3 comprises 14 residues. The germline V gene has CDR1 SGHTA and CDR2 FQGNSA. With 5 bases removed from V and 3 bases from J, the gap between germline ends came to 14 bases. The CDR3, as DNA: TGTGCCAGCAGCCTAAGGGACAACGACTACGAGCAGTACTTC. Protein sequence: CASSLRDNDYEQYF.

This rearrangement joins TRBV3-1 (or the pseudogene TRBV3-2) to TRBJ1-1; D gene ambiguous. The V and J ends lost 0 bases and 1 base respectively, with 9 bases between them. This CDR3 contains 15 residues. Per the germline V gene, CDR1 is LGHDT and CDR2 is YNNKEL (reference sequence). The CDR3 protein is CASSQEFISNTEAFF. The CDR3 DNA reads as TGTGCCAGCAGCCAAGAGTTTATATCGAACACTGAAGCTTTCTTT.

This chain uses TRBV9 with TRBJ2-1, with 12 bases aligning to TRBD2. The V segment lost 3 bases and the J segment 8 bases; nucleotides outside the gene matches: 6. There are 15 residues in the CDR3. The germline CDR1 and CDR2 sequences are SGDLS and YYNGEE. The CDR3 DNA follows: TGTGCCAGCAGCGCGACTAGCGGGGGTTGGGATGAGCAGTTCTTC. Protein sequence: CASSATSGGWDEQFF.

The sample holds many counts of this clone. The rearrangement links TRBV15 to TRBJ2-5; 8 bases fit TRBD1. Trimming at V came to 6 bases and at J to 4 bases, leaving 10 bases not matched to a gene. CDR3 size: 15 residues. Germline-derived CDR1 and CDR2 are LNHNV and YYDKDF (reference sequence). The CDR3 nucleotides are TGTGCCACCAGTCCCGACAGGGGCGGCGGAGAGACCCAGTACTTC. It yields the protein CATSPDRGGGETQYF.

This clone was found a few times. The rearrangement uses TRBV5-4 and TRBJ2-7; possibly TRBD1 for D (6 bases). V gave up 2 bases and J gave up 7 bases, with 10 bases separating them. The CDR3 runs 12 residues. From germline, CDR1 is SGHNT and CDR2 YYREEE (reference sequence). DNA for the CDR3: TGTGCCAGCAGCTTTACCCAGGGGGAGCAGTACTTC. The encoded protein is CASSFTQGEQYF.

This chain uses TRBV18 with TRBJ2-7; 8 bases match TRBD1. This CDR3 comprises 17 residues. The junction had 7 bases not matched to a gene; V was cut back by 0 bases and J by 0 bases. Germline V gives CDR1 KGHSH, CDR2 LQKENI. CDR3 sequence reads: CASSPPLRTGLSYEQYF. CDR3 sequence (DNA): TGTGCCAGCTCACCACCTTTAAGGACAGGGCTCTCCTACGAGCAGTACTTC.

This chain uses TRBV6-1 with TRBJ1-1; D unresolved. The V end was cut by 3 bases, the J end by 4 bases, with 9 bases between. Germline V gene sequence: CDR1 MNHNS, CDR2 SASEGT. The CDR3 runs to 13 residues. DNA of the CDR3: TGTGCCAGCAGTGAGACGCAGCGCACTGAAGCTTTCTTT. Its protein product is CASSETQRTEAFF.

This clone was seen only a few times. This rearrangement joins TRBV5-1 to TRBJ1-4; D not resolved. The CDR3 spans 15 residues. Trimming stripped 3 bases from V and 11 bases from J, with 20 bases between. Germline CDR1 reads SGHRS; CDR2 reads YFSETQ. This chain's CDR3 is CASSSLDLEGQKLFF. The CDR3 nucleotides read TGCGCCAGCAGCTCGTTGGACCTGGAGGGTCAGAAACTGTTTTTT. Filled out from reference TRBV5-1 and TRBJ1-4, the complete variable domain reads KAGVTQTPRYLIKTRGQQVTLSCSPISGHRSVSWYQQTPGQGLQFLFEYFSETQRNKGNFPGRFSGRQFSNSRSEMNVSTLELGDSALYLCASSSLDLEGQKLFFGSGTQLSVL.

The gene calls are TRBV29-1 and TRBJ2-7; 9 nucleotides agree with TRBD1. V shed 3 bases, J shed 3 bases, and the junction held 12 bases outside the gene matches. The CDR3 is 16 amino acids. The germline V gene encodes CDR1 SQVTM and CDR2 ANQGSEA. The CDR3 reads CSVDGVTGTGIYEQYF. DNA of the CDR3: TGCAGCGTTGATGGGGTCACCGGGACAGGGATCTACGAGCAGTACTTC.